What follows describes a single T cell receptor beta chain. Germline CDR1 LGHDT, CDR2 YNNKEL (reference sequence). Trimming took 3 bases from V and 4 from J, leaving 12 bases between them. CDR3 size: 14 residues. The data were produced by immunoSEQ multiplex PCR, yet TCRdb's version contains in-frame clones alone and is incomplete. This table holds 200,000 to 300,000 clones, 75% to 85% found once. This sample was included in a study of blood T cell repertoires in COVID-19. Specimen: peripheral blood. The rearrangement uses TRBV3-1 (or the pseudogene TRBV3-2) and TRBJ1-2, with D perhaps matching TRBD1 (6 bases). The sequence came from a woman at least 80 years old with COVID-19, enrolled during active disease. Here the CDR3 DNA reads TGTGCCAGCAGCCAGCTAGACAGGTTCTATGGCTACACCTTC. Translating gives CASSQLDRFYGYTF.